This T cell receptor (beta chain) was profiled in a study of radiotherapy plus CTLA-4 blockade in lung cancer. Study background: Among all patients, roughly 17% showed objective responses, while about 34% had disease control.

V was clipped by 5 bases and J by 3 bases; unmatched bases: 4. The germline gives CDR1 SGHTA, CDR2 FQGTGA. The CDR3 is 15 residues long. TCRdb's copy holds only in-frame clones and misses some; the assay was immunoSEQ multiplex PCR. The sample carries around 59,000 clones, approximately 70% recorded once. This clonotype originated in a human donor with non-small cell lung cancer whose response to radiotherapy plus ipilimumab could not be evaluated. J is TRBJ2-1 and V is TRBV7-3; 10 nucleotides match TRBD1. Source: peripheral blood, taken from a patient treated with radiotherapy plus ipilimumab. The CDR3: CASSRGDRGYNEQFF. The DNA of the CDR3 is TGTGCCAGCAGCAGGGGGGACAGGGGCTACAATGAGCAGTTCTTC.